A selection of T cell receptor beta chains follows, all from one sample in a study of cytomegalovirus exposure and HLA in healthy donors. Some clones are missing from TCRdb's copy, which holds only in-frame ones; the method was immunoSEQ multiplex PCR. Here the sample spans about 340,000 clones, approximately 90% being singletons. Input material: PBMCs. The receptors originated from a woman between 18 and 29 years old in good health and CMV-seronegative. Each CDR3 is given with its conserved first and last residue. D genes are given only for firm matches. Where a row states a size, it is once, few, many or the class of an expanded clone; other rows omit it.

size	V	D	J	DNA	CDR3
NA	TRBV5-1	TRBD1	TRBJ2-5	TGCGCCAGCAGCAGGGACAGGGGGTACGCCCAGTACTTC	CASSRDRGYAQYF
NA	TRBV5-1	TRBD1	TRBJ1-2	TGCGCCAGCAGCTTGCTTACAGGGGGCGCAAACTATGGCTACACCTTC	CASSLLTGGANYGYTF
NA	TRBV7-2	NA	TRBJ2-6	TGTGCCAGCAACCCAAAATCGAGGGAAGTCCTGACTTTC	CASNPKSREVLTF
once	TRBV6-5	TRBD2	TRBJ2-7	TGTGCCAGCACAATTAGCGGGGGAGTCACCTACGAGCAGTACTTC	CASTISGGVTYEQYF
NA	TRBV9	NA	TRBJ2-3	TGTGCCAGCAGCGTAGGGTGGAGTGGGAGTGGGAGGGGGACAGATACGCAGTATTTT	CASSVGWSGSGRGTDTQYF
NA	TRBV5-1	NA	TRBJ1-1	TGCGCCAGCAGCTTGGCCCAGGGGCGAGAAACTTTCTTT	CASSLAQGRETFF
NA	TRBV4-2	TRBD2	TRBJ2-7	TGTGCCAGCAGCCAAGAGGTTCGCGGGGCGGGAGGGCCGGTTGAGTCCCACGAGCAGTACTTC	CASSQEVRGAGGPVESHEQYF
NA	TRBV5-5	NA	TRBJ2-7	TGTGCCAGCAGCTTGGCCTCGTTATACTACGAGCAGTACTTC	CASSLASLYYEQYF
NA	TRBV9	NA	TRBJ1-1	TGTGCCAGCAGCGATAGTGGGAGTGAAGCTTTCTTT	CASSDSGSEAFF
NA	TRBV11-2	NA	TRBJ1-1	TGTGCCAGCAGCCAGCGGATGAACACTGAAGCTTTCTTT	CASSQRMNTEAFF
NA	TRBV28	NA	TRBJ1-4	TGTGCCAGCAGTCTACGACCGGGAAAACTGTTTTTT	CASSLRPGKLFF
NA	TRBV20-1	NA	TRBJ1-1	TGCAGTCAAACCAGAAACACTGAAGCTTTCTTT	CSQTRNTEAFF
NA	TRBV18	NA	TRBJ1-1	TGTGCCAGCTCACCCCCGCGGAAGGGAGAGGTGAACACTGAAGCTTTCTTT	CASSPPRKGEVNTEAFF
NA	TRBV28	NA	TRBJ1-5	TGTGCCAGCAGCACGACAGACCAACCCCAGCATTTT	CASSTTDQPQHF
few	TRBV7-9	TRBD1	TRBJ2-2	TGTGCCAGCAGGCAGGGGGACACCGGGGAGCTGTTTTTT	CASRQGDTGELFF
NA	TRBV4-2	NA	TRBJ1-3	TGTGCCAGCAGCCAAACAGGGTTGTCGTCTGGAAACACCATATATTTT	CASSQTGLSSGNTIYF
NA	TRBV5-1	TRBD1	TRBJ2-5	TGCGCCAGCAGCTCGGGACAGCTGAAAGAGACCCAGTACTTC	CASSSGQLKETQYF
NA	TRBV28	TRBD1	TRBJ1-2	TGTGCCAGCAGTCCCGCCCCGGGACAGGGCTATGGCTACACCTTC	CASSPAPGQGYGYTF
once	TRBV9	NA	TRBJ2-2	TGTGCCAGCAGTACGGGGGCCGGGGAGCTGTTTTTT	CASSTGAGELFF
few	TRBV2	TRBD1	TRBJ1-2	TGTGCCAGCACTGACAGGGGAGGGAACTATGGCTACACCTTC	CASTDRGGNYGYTF
NA	TRBV18	TRBD2	TRBJ2-1	TGTGCCAGCTCACCAGAAGCGGGATCCTACAATGAGCAGTTCTTC	CASSPEAGSYNEQFF
once	TRBV4-1	TRBD2	TRBJ2-5	TGCGCCAGCAGCCAAGATCCCCCGGCTAGCGGGTGGAGCGGAGAGACCCAGTACTTC	CASSQDPPASGWSGETQYF
few	TRBV4-1	NA	TRBJ2-7	TGCGCCAGCAGCCTCGCTGGAGATGGATACGAGCAGTACTTC	CASSLAGDGYEQYF
NA	TRBV10-3	TRBD2	TRBJ2-1	TGTGCCATCAGTGAGTCACTAGCGGGAGTTGACAATGAGCAGTTCTTC	CAISESLAGVDNEQFF
NA	TRBV2	NA	TRBJ1-1	TGTGCCAGCAGTGAAATTCCCCTCCCCTACTTT	CASSEIPLPYF
NA	TRBV7-9	TRBD2	TRBJ2-3	TGTGCCAGCAGCTCCTCCGGGACTAGCGGGAGGTATGCAGATACGCAGTATTTT	CASSSSGTSGRYADTQYF
NA	TRBV7-2	NA	TRBJ1-5	TGTGCCAGCAGCTTACGAGACGGGAATCAGCCCCAGCATTTT	CASSLRDGNQPQHF
NA	TRBV7-2	TRBD2	TRBJ2-3	TGTGCCAGCAGCGTCCGACGGACTAGCGGCCCTAGCACAGATACGCAGTATTTT	CASSVRRTSGPSTDTQYF
NA	TRBV19	TRBD2	TRBJ2-7	TGTGCCAGTAGTACCGGACTAGCGCCGTACGAGCAGTACTTC	CASSTGLAPYEQYF
NA	TRBV15	NA	TRBJ2-7	TGTGCCACCAGCAGACCTCAGGCTTCCTACGAGCAGTACTTC	CATSRPQASYEQYF
NA	TRBV7-2	TRBD2	TRBJ2-3	TGTGCCAGCAGCTTGACTAGCGGACCCACAGATACGCAGTATTTT	CASSLTSGPTDTQYF
NA	TRBV27	NA	TRBJ2-7	TGTGCCAGCAGTTATGGTGGGGCAGGTAACCTGGGGCAGTACTTC	CASSYGGAGNLGQYF
NA	TRBV7-9	TRBD2	TRBJ2-1	TGTGCCAGCAGCGGTTGGACTAGCGGGATAAACAATGAGCAGTTCTTC	CASSGWTSGINNEQFF
NA	TRBV28	NA	TRBJ2-3	TGTGCCAGCAGTTTGACTCCAATGAGCACAGATACGCAGTATTTT	CASSLTPMSTDTQYF
NA	TRBV29-1	NA	TRBJ2-1	TGCAGCGGGTGGAGCGAGTACAATGAGCAGTTCTTC	CSGWSEYNEQFF
NA	TRBV18	NA	TRBJ1-2	TGTGCCAGCTCGCCCCGCGGGGATAACTATGGCTACACCTTC	CASSPRGDNYGYTF
NA	TRBV25-1	NA	TRBJ2-1	TGTGCCAGCAGTGCCCTAAAGGCTAGCCACCGAACGAGGAATGAGCAGTTCTTC	CASSALKASHRTRNEQFF
NA	TRBV19	NA	TRBJ2-7	TGTGCCAGTAGTATTGCGGGACAGAGTTCCTACGAGCAGTACTTC	CASSIAGQSSYEQYF
NA	TRBV18	NA	TRBJ2-3	TGTGCCAGCTCACCACCCGGAGGAGATACGCAGTATTTT	CASSPPGGDTQYF
NA	TRBV7-6	TRBD1	TRBJ1-2	TGTGCCAGCAGCACACAGGGGGATAGCTATGGCTACACCTTC	CASSTQGDSYGYTF
NA	TRBV14	NA	TRBJ2-1	TGTGCCAGCAGCCAACGTCAGGGGCCTGAGCAGTTCTTC	CASSQRQGPEQFF
NA	TRBV29-1	NA	TRBJ2-7	TGCAGCGTTTGGTTGGGAGGGGGGGCCGGCGAGCAGTACTTC	CSVWLGGGAGEQYF
NA	TRBV19	TRBD1	TRBJ1-2	TGTGCCAGTAGTACCAACCCGGACAGGAATGGCTACACCTTC	CASSTNPDRNGYTF
NA	TRBV7-9	NA	TRBJ2-7	TGTGCCAGCAGCTCGTCTAGCACAACCTACGAGCAGTACTTC	CASSSSSTTYEQYF
NA	TRBV28	NA	TRBJ1-5	TGTGCCAGCAGTAGGGGTATTGGGGTCGTGCGGCGGGGAAGCGATCAGCCCCAGCATTTT	CASSRGIGVVRRGSDQPQHF
NA	TRBV29-1	TRBD2	TRBJ2-7	TGCAGCGTTGAAGAGCTAGCGGCTCCTAAGGAGCAGTACTTC	CSVEELAAPKEQYF
NA	TRBV6-5	NA	TRBJ2-6	TGTGCCAGCAGTTACTATAGCTCTGGGGCCAACGTCCTGACTTTC	CASSYYSSGANVLTF
once	TRBV5-1	TRBD1	TRBJ2-2	TGCGCCAGCAGCCGATTAGGGACAGGGAACACCGGGGAGCTGTTTTTT	CASSRLGTGNTGELFF